This TCR beta chain was sequenced for a study of metastatic and nonmetastatic thyroid tumors. Overall study context: Repertoires from blood and tumor or nodule tissue of malignant and benign thyroid patients were compared. Study results and caveats: Reports indicated that malignant thyroid tumors showed significantly higher TCR beta diversity than benign nodules did, in blood and tumor.

Trimming cost V 4 bases and J 0 bases; bases outside gene matches: 5. CDR3 length equals 15 residues. CDR1 is DFQATT, CDR2 SNEGSKA, per germline (reference sequence). Ahead of thyroid surgery, no patient had received treatment of any kind. As regards this clone: Its antigen is not known.

How the authors handled the data: For papillary thyroid cancer, a distant-metastasis classifier was constructed from CDR3 differences observed across clinicopathological groups. From the PCR reads, TCRdb re-called clones with MiXCR. TCRdb, rather than the study authors, made the V and J calls. The repertoire holds about 31,000 clones, with roughly a fifth as singletons. The origin of this receptor is a female donor with papillary thyroid cancer or a benign thyroid nodule (not recorded which). Some clones in this sample may be carry-over from other donors' samples. Sequenced: blood. J is TRBJ2-1 and V is TRBV20-1; 8 bases line up with TRBD2. CDR3 residues: CSANRGRTSYNEQFF. The CDR3 nucleotides are TGCAGTGCTAACCGCGGGAGGACCTCCTACAATGAGCAGTTCTTC.